What follows describes a single TCR beta chain. These data originate in a study of blood T cell repertoires in COVID-19. Background on the study: COVID-19 samples collected from the United States, Italy and Spain covered acute and convalescent phases.

V shed 4 bases and J shed 5 bases, with 14 bases lying between them. Germline CDR1 reads KGHSH; CDR2 reads LQKENI. CDR3 length: 15 residues. Original data processing: By means of reference gene primer amplification, nucleated cell counts were estimated. Clones were sequenced by immunoSEQ multiplex PCR, and TCRdb holds only the in-frame ones, with some missing. The DNA was the basis for D and trimming; V, J and clone size are from that table. Of around 190,000 clones in the sample, roughly 82% were seen once. Sample: PBMCs or T cells enriched from blood (not recorded which). The J gene is TRBJ1-4, the V gene TRBV18, with a possible D match to TRBD1 (6 bases). The TCR originated in a middle-aged man with acute COVID-19. CDR3 loop: CASSLLQGENEKLFF. Here the CDR3 DNA reads TGTGCCAGCTCACTACTACAGGGAGAAAATGAAAAACTGTTTTTT.